This T cell receptor (beta chain) derives from a study of response to subunit inactivated influenza vaccine. Study results and caveats: That few new T cells are recruited by each seasonal influenza vaccination was the authors' suggestion.

Per the germline V gene, CDR1 is LGHNA and CDR2 is YNFKEQ. The CDR3 totals 12 residues. The V end was cut by 8 bases, the J end by 1 base, with 8 bases between. TCRdb used MiXCR to reprocess the RT-PCR reads, holding one entry per CDR3 protein. The table shows around 570,000 distinct CDR3 sequences, with 6% to 9% occurring only once. As concerns this clonotype: Its antigen is still unknown.

The chain has TRBV4-2 and TRBJ1-1; D gene unclear. This TCR was recovered from a man aged 50-75 years who received an inactivated influenza vaccine. This sample comprised PBMCs from blood, obtained less than 30 months after vaccination. The CDR3 region has the DNA TGTGCCAGCGGTATAGGGAACACTGAAGCTTTCTTT. Encoded protein: CASGIGNTEAFF.